This entry lists 21 T cell receptor beta chains sequenced from one sample in a study of cytomegalovirus exposure and HLA in healthy donors. Primers: 60 Vbeta forward and 13 Jbeta reverse. The data were produced by immunoSEQ multiplex PCR, yet TCRdb's version contains in-frame clones alone and is incomplete. The sample has about 160,000 clones, around nine tenths seen once. Sequenced material: PBMCs. The source is a woman aged 30 to 39 in good health and CMV-seronegative.

This chain uses TRBV14 with TRBJ1-4; no definite D call. The V gene's germline CDR1 is SGHDN and CDR2 FVKESK. V lost 2 bases and J 8 bases, leaving 9 bases between the germline ends. The CDR3 length is 13 residues. The CDR3 reads CASSQSGSEKLFF. The CDR3 DNA follows: TGTGCCAGCAGCCAATCAGGTTCGGAAAAACTGTTTTTT.

The rearrangement joins TRBV19 to TRBJ2-1, with a possible D match to TRBD1 (7 bases). V lost 5 bases and J 8 bases, leaving 13 bases between the germline ends. This CDR3 region has 13 residues. The germline V gene encodes CDR1 LNHDA and CDR2 SQIVND (reference sequence). CDR3 sequence reads: CASSAGQNYEQFF. CDR3 DNA: TGTGCCAGTAGTGCGGGACAGAACTATGAGCAGTTCTTC. The full variable domain, in which reference TRBV19 and TRBJ2-1 provide the parts outside the CDR3, is DGGITQSPKYLFRKEGQNVTLSCEQNLNHDAMYWYRQDPGQGLRLIYYSQIVNDFQKGDIAEGYSVSREKKESFPLTVTSAQKNPTAFYLCASSAGQNYEQFFGPGTRLTVL.

The rearrangement links TRBV6-1 to TRBJ2-7; TRBD1 agrees at 7 bases. The CDR3 loop spans 13 amino acids. Unmatched junction bases numbered 7, after V lost 8 bases and J lost 3 bases. CDR1 MNHNS and CDR2 SASEGT come from the germline V gene. Written as DNA, the CDR3 is TGTGCCAGCTCCCAGGGACAGAACTACGAGCAGTACTTC. Its translation: CASSQGQNYEQYF.

The V and J genes are TRBV28 and TRBJ2-5; 7 bases fit TRBD1. The J call could be wrong; TRBJ2-7 is a better fit for the DNA end. The CDR3 sequence is 14 residues long. Looked up from germline, CDR1 is MDHEN and CDR2 is SYDVKM. CDR3 sequence reads: CASTPATGKYEQYF. The CDR3 DNA reads TGTGCCAGCACCCCCGCGACAGGGAAATACGAGCAGTACTTC.

The CDR3 reads CAWTRDLATEAFF. The CDR3, as DNA: TGTGCCTGGACCCGGGACTTGGCCACTGAAGCTTTCTTT. This chain uses TRBV30 with TRBJ1-1; maybe TRBD1 (5 bases). V was cut by 4 bases and J by 4 bases, with 13 bases left in between. The CDR3 is made up of 13 amino acids. Germline-derived CDR1 and CDR2 are GTSNPN and SVGIG (reference sequence).

This chain uses TRBV6-1 with TRBJ2-3, with 7 positions matching TRBD2. V lost 7 bases, J lost 0 bases, and 4 bases stayed unmatched. CDR1 and CDR2 from the germline V gene are MNHNS and SASEGT. The CDR3 is 14 residues long. CDR3 sequence: CASTPGLSTDTQYF. CDR3 in DNA: TGTGCCAGCACCCCGGGACTAAGCACAGATACGCAGTATTTT.

The chain combines TRBV5-6 with TRBJ2-2; TRBD1 might be the D (6 bases). V lost 6 bases, J lost 4 bases, and 16 bases lay in between. Looked up from germline, CDR1 is SGHDT and CDR2 is YYEEEE. The CDR3 is made up of 15 amino acids. CDR3 in amino acids: CASILGQGRTGELFF. DNA for the CDR3: TGTGCCAGCATCCTCGGGCAGGGGCGCACCGGGGAGCTGTTTTTT.

The chain joins TRBV5-1 to TRBJ1-2, with TRBD1 identical over 8 bases. The CDR3 has 13 amino acids. CDR1 and CDR2 (germline): SGHRS, YFSETQ. V lost 3 bases and J lost 7; bases outside the gene matches: 5. CDR3 in amino acids: CASSSDRGGGYTF. CDR3 DNA: TGCGCCAGCAGCTCAGACAGGGGCGGTGGCTACACCTTC.

J is TRBJ1-6 and V is TRBV14; D remains unclear. The CDR3 is 15 amino acids. The germline gives CDR1 SGHDN, CDR2 FVKESK. The V and J ends lost 8 bases and 7 bases respectively, with 18 bases between them. CDR3 sequence: CASRGPTALNSPLHF. The CDR3 DNA sequence: TGTGCCAGCCGAGGGCCCACGGCCTTAAATTCACCCCTCCACTTT.

This chain uses TRBV14 with TRBJ1-2; 8 bases match TRBD1. CDR1 is SGHDN, CDR2 FVKESK, per germline. The CDR3 has 15 amino acids. J gave up 14 bases and V 4 bases, and 18 bases lay outside the gene matches. CDR3 coding DNA: TGTGCCAGCAGCCGACAGGGGACAGGATTCGATAAACGGACCTTC. Translation: CASSRQGTGFDKRTF.

This chain connects TRBV7-2 to TRBJ2-7; the match to TRBD2 covers 10 bases. Germline trimming cut 4 bases from V and 4 bases from J; bases unmatched to any gene: 7. CDR3 length equals 15 residues. CDR1 is SGHTA, CDR2 FQGNSA, per germline. The DNA for the CDR3 is TGTGCCAGCAGCTCCGCCAGCGGGGGGGCTTACGAGCAGTACTTC. This translates into CASSSASGGAYEQYF.

The chain couples TRBV4-3 to TRBJ1-1; D unclear. The CDR3 length is 15 residues. In germline, CDR1 is LGHNA, CDR2 YSLEER. The germline V and J ends were trimmed by 0 bases and 4 bases, with 12 bases remaining between them. The CDR3 loop is CASSQERFFATEAFF. In nucleotides, the CDR3 is TGCGCCAGCAGCCAAGAGCGGTTTTTCGCCACTGAAGCTTTCTTT.

The CDR3 DNA sequence: TGTGCCAGCAGCGTAGCTTTTGGCGGAGGCACACGGGGGCAGTTCTTC. The encoded protein is CASSVAFGGGTRGQFF. V and J are TRBV9 and TRBJ2-1; possibly TRBD2 for D (5 bases). The CDR3 has 16 residues. Germline V CDR1 and CDR2: SGDLS, YYNGEE. V lost 0 bases to trimming and J lost 12 bases, with 22 bases between them. The full variable domain, completed using reference TRBV9 and TRBJ2-1, is DSGVTQTPKHLITATGQRVTLRCSPRSGDLSVYWYQQSLDQGLQFLIQYYNGEERAKGNILERFSAQQFPDLHSELNLSSLELGDSALYFCASSVAFGGGTRGQFFGPGTRLTVL.

The chain recombines TRBV28 with TRBJ2-7, with 12 bases aligning to TRBD1. Per the germline V gene, CDR1 is MDHEN and CDR2 is SYDVKM. Trimming took 5 bases from V and 6 from J; bases not matched to a gene: 11. The CDR3 is made up of 16 amino acids. The CDR3 DNA follows: TGTGCCAGCAGTAATACTCCGGGACAGGGGGCACGCGAGCAGTACTTC. It codes for CASSNTPGQGAREQYF.

The chain combines TRBV28 with TRBJ2-5, with TRBD2 as a possible D gene (6 bases). Germline lookup yields CDR1 MDHEN and CDR2 SYDVKM. V shed 6 bases and J shed 0 bases, with 17 bases lying between them. The CDR3 sequence is 16 residues long. The CDR3 sequence is CASSTAISGYQETQYF. The DNA of the CDR3 is TGTGCCAGCAGCACCGCAATAAGCGGGTACCAAGAGACCCAGTACTTC.

The V gene is TRBV19, the J gene TRBJ2-5; no firm D call. This CDR3 is 13 amino acids long. CDR1 is LNHDA and CDR2 is SQIVND in the germline V gene (reference sequence). V was cut by 4 bases and J by 0 bases, with 6 bases left in between. CDR3 DNA sequence: TGTGCCAGTAGTAGGGCGTACCAAGAGACCCAGTACTTC. Protein: CASSRAYQETQYF.

The chain carries TRBV6-5 and TRBJ2-5; D not certain. The assigned J gene may be wrong: the sequence end matches TRBJ2-7 better. Germline CDR1 and CDR2: MNHEY and SVGAGI. The CDR3 extends over 13 amino acids. CDR3 nucleotides: TGTGCCAGCACGGAGAGGCTGGCCAGCGAGCAGTACTTC. Translation gives CASTERLASEQYF.

The gene calls are TRBV28 and TRBJ2-3; 9 bases agree with TRBD2. This CDR3 is 15 amino acids long. V was clipped by 0 bases and J by 5 bases; unmatched bases: 3. Looked up from germline, CDR1 is MDHEN and CDR2 is SYDVKM. CDR3 nucleotide sequence: TGTGCCAGCAGTTTATGGGCTAGCGGGAAAGATACGCAGTATTTT. Its protein is CASSLWASGKDTQYF.

In this sample, this clone turned up once. This chain connects TRBV29-1 to TRBJ2-7; 8 nucleotides match TRBD1. CDR1 and CDR2 (germline): SQVTM, ANQGSEA. The V segment lost 4 bases and the J segment 6 bases; nucleotides outside the gene matches: 5. The CDR3 is 12 amino acids. The CDR3 DNA reads as TGCAGCGTTGCCGGGACAGGCGGCGAGCAGTACTTC. Translated: CSVAGTGGEQYF.

This chain connects TRBV4-1 to TRBJ2-7; 8 positions agree with TRBD1. V dropped 4 bases and J dropped 0; count of bases not matched to a gene: 11. The CDR3 totals 17 residues. CDR1 MGHRA and CDR2 YSYEKL come from the germline V gene. The CDR3 spells CASSPIPRDRLSYEQYF. CDR3 nucleotide sequence: TGCGCCAGCAGCCCAATCCCCCGGGACAGGCTCTCCTACGAGCAGTACTTC.

This clone appeared once. This chain uses TRBV19 with TRBJ2-2; D possibly corresponds to TRBD1 (6 bases). CDR1 LNHDA and CDR2 SQIVND come from the germline V gene (reference sequence). V was pared by 4 bases and J by 3 bases, with 9 bases between. This CDR3 region has 14 residues. The CDR3 here is CASSTGVDTGELFF. The CDR3 DNA reads as TGTGCCAGTAGTACAGGGGTTGACACCGGGGAGCTGTTTTTT.